The T cell receptor (beta chain) described here comes from a study of molecular identifiers for immune sequencing clone quantification. TCRdb ran MiXCR on the PCR reads and lists one entry per CDR3 protein. This sample has 7,800 or so distinct CDR3 sequences, with about 30% found just once. Study-wide findings and caveats: The study found clones above 20 RNA copies held over 97% of effector molecules and under 1% in naive cells.

Naive CD8 T cells underwent sorting with the CD8+CD4-CCR7+CD45RA+ definition. This clonotype was seen a few times. Its antigen is currently unknown. This may be a read error, as it is one base from a much larger clone. V gave up 1 base and J gave up 6 bases, with 13 bases separating them. This CDR3 has 13 amino acids. Per germline, CDR1 SQVTM and CDR2 ANQGSEA. The chain couples TRBV29-1 to TRBJ2-7; D remains ambiguous. Material: naive CD8+ T cells from blood, with Jurkat cell RNA spiked in. Subset given: FACS-sorted CD8+CD4-CCR7+CD45RA+ naive T cells. The clonotype originates from a human donor in good health. Some libraries in this study had Jurkat cell RNA spiked in. This chain's CDR3 is CSVEGGRQCEQYF. The CDR3 DNA sequence: TGCAGCGTTGAAGGTGGCAGGCAGTGCGAGCAGTACTTC.